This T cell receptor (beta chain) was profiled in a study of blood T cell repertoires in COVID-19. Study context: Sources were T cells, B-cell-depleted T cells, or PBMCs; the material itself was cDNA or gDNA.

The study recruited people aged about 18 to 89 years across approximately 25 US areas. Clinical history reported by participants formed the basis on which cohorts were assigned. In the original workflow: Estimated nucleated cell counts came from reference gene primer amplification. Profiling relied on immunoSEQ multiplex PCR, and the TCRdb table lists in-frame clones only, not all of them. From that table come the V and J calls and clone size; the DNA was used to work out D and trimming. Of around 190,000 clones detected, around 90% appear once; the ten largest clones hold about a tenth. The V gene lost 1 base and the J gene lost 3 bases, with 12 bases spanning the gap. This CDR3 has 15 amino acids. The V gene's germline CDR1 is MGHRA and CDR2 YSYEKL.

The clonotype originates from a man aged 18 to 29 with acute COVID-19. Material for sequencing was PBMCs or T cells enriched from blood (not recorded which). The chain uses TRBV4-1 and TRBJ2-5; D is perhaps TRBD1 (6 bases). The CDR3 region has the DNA TGCGCCAGCAGCCAAGCACAGGGTGGAAAAGAGACCCAGTACTTC. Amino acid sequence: CASSQAQGGKETQYF.